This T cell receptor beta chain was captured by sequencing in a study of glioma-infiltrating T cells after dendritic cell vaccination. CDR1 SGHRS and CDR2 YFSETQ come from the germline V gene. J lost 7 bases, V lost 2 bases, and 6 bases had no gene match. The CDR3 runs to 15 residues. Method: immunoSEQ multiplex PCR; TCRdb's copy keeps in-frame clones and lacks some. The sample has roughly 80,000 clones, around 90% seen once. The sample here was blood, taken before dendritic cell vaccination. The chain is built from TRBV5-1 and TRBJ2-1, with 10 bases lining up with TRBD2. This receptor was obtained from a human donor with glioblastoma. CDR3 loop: CASSLPSGRGNEQFF. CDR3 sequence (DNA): TGCGCCAGCAGCTTACCCAGCGGGAGGGGTAATGAGCAGTTCTTC. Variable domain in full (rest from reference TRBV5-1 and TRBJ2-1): KAGVTQTPRYLIKTRGQQVTLSCSPISGHRSVSWYQQTPGQGLQFLFEYFSETQRNKGNFPGRFSGRQFSNSRSEMNVSTLELGDSALYLCASSLPSGRGNEQFFGPGTRLTVL.